Sequencing of this TCR beta chain was carried out in a study of blood T cell repertoires in COVID-19. The CDR3 loop spans 14 amino acids. Trimming left V 1 base short and J 2 bases short, with 9 bases between. Looked up from germline, CDR1 is LGHNA and CDR2 is YSLEER. Per the study methods: Estimation of nucleated cell counts relied on the amplification of reference gene primers. Sequenced by immunoSEQ multiplex PCR; TCRdb stores in-frame clones only, minus some. The V and J calls and clone size were taken over from that table, and D and trimming were inferred from the DNA. Of 350,000 or so clones in the sample, about 90% were seen once.

Material for sequencing was PBMCs or T cells enriched from blood (not recorded which). The TCR sequence derives from a woman aged 25 to 39 who had recovered from COVID-19. The V call is TRBV4-3, the J call TRBJ2-7; D is unclear. The CDR3 sequence: CASSQVAGTYEQYF. The CDR3 bases are TGCGCCAGCAGCCAAGTGGCAGGAACCTACGAGCAGTACTTC.